This passage covers 17 T cell receptor beta chains from one sample sequenced in a study of post-analysis software for immune sequencing data. Study-wide findings and caveats: There were roughly five TRBV segments more frequent in patients than controls, and TRBV5-6, TRBV5-1 and TRBV20-1 were among them.

These receptors have no identified antigens. Unique molecular identifiers were carried by the TCR beta cDNA libraries. One entry per CDR3 protein, called by TCRdb with MiXCR from the PCR reads. The data show about 570,000 distinct CDR3 sequences, 34% seen once. The sample comprised blood. The receptors originated from a girl younger than 18 with multiple sclerosis.

There are a few counts of this clonotype. The rearrangement uses TRBV3-1 and TRBJ2-5; 8 nucleotides line up with TRBD2. The CDR3 is 16 residues long. V trimming: 1 base; J trimming: 5 bases; junction bases outside the gene matches: 9. Germline CDR1 is LGHDT and CDR2 is YNNKEL (reference sequence). The CDR3 region has the DNA TGTGCCAGCAGCCAAGCGGGGGGGGTCAGGTCCGAGACCCAGTACTTC. Its protein is CASSQAGGVRSETQYF.

This chain uses TRBV7-8 with TRBJ2-7, with 9 bases aligning to TRBD1. The J call may be faulty, since TRBJ2-5 better matches the DNA end. Looked up from germline, CDR1 is SGHVS and CDR2 is FQNEAQ. The length of the CDR3 is 15 residues. The CDR3 reads CASSFTTGGTETQYF. The DNA of the CDR3 is TGTGCCAGCAGCTTCACGACAGGGGGAACAGAGACCCAGTACTTC.

This chain uses TRBV10-3 with TRBJ2-7; possible D gene TRBD1, 6 bases. The germline V gene encodes CDR1 ENHRY and CDR2 SYGVKD. V lost 2 bases and J lost 2, with 10 bases in between. This CDR3 comprises 14 residues. CDR3 in amino acids: CAISETGPPYEQYF. Here the CDR3 DNA reads TGTGCCATCAGTGAGACAGGGCCCCCCTACGAGCAGTACTTC.

The rearrangement joins TRBV20-1 to TRBJ2-3; the match to TRBD1 covers 9 bases. J gave up 3 bases and V 5 bases, and 6 bases lay outside the gene matches. The CDR3 has 14 residues. From germline, CDR1 is DFQATT and CDR2 SNEGSKA (reference sequence). The CDR3 DNA reads as TGCAGTGCTTCTACAGGGGGCGAGACAGATACGCAGTATTTT. It specifies CSASTGGETDTQYF.

J is TRBJ2-3 and V is TRBV5-1; possibly TRBD1 or TRBD2 for D (5 bases each). V dropped 4 bases and J dropped 4 bases, with 10 bases sitting between them. Per germline, CDR1 SGHRS and CDR2 YFSETQ. The CDR3 is made up of 13 amino acids. CDR3 sequence (DNA): TGCGCCAGCAGCCAGGGACGGGCAGATACGCAGTATTTT. Its translation: CASSQGRADTQYF.

This clonotype showed up many times. This chain connects TRBV12-3 or TRBV12-4 to TRBJ2-7, with D perhaps matching TRBD2 (7 bases). The CDR3 runs to 17 residues. Trimming stripped 6 bases from V and 0 bases from J, with 21 bases between. CDR3 sequence (DNA): TGTGCCAGCAGCCACTTTTGGGGGCGGGGGACCTCCTACGAGCAGTACTTC. Amino acid sequence: CASSHFWGRGTSYEQYF.

CDR3 sequence (DNA): TGTGCCAGCAGTGCGGACAGACCTAATGAAAAACTGTTTTTT. It specifies CASSADRPNEKLFF. The gene calls are TRBV2 and TRBJ1-4, with D perhaps matching TRBD1 (6 bases). This CDR3 is 14 amino acids long. The germline V gene encodes CDR1 SNHLY and CDR2 FYNNEI. Trimming left V 4 bases short and J 3 bases short, with 9 bases between.

This chain uses TRBV5-1 with TRBJ2-5; tentatively, D is TRBD2 (6 bases). The CDR3 has 14 amino acids. Germline CDR1 SGHRS, CDR2 YFSETQ. Deletions cut 0 bases from V and 11 bases from J, with 17 bases between. CDR3 sequence reads: CASSLAGVHNEQYF. The CDR3 DNA sequence: TGCGCCAGCAGCTTGGCGGGGGTCCACAATGAGCAGTACTTC. Combining the CDR3 with reference TRBV5-1 and TRBJ2-5 gives the whole variable domain KAGVTQTPRYLIKTRGQQVTLSCSPISGHRSVSWYQQTPGQGLQFLFEYFSETQRNKGNFPGRFSGRQFSNSRSEMNVSTLELGDSALYLCASSLAGVHNEQYFGPGTRLLVL.

V gene TRBV6-1 combines with J gene TRBJ1-2, with D unclear. This CDR3 spans 13 amino acids. Trimming shortened V by 6 bases and J by 4 bases, and 12 bases separated the two germline ends. Germline loops: CDR1 MNHNS, CDR2 SASEGT. DNA of the CDR3: TGTGCCAGCAGAGACCCCGCAACCTATGGCTACACCTTC. This encodes CASRDPATYGYTF.

The sample holds a few counts of this clonotype. V usage is TRBV10-3 and J usage is TRBJ1-1; D is uncertain. V lost 6 bases and J 4 bases, leaving 15 bases between the germline ends. This CDR3 is 14 amino acids long. Germline values: CDR1 ENHRY, CDR2 SYGVKD. The CDR3 nucleotides are TGTGCCATCAGAGTGTCGACCGAGGGCACTGAAGCTTTCTTT. It specifies CAIRVSTEGTEAFF.

This clonotype was observed at least ten times. The rearrangement links TRBV4-1 to TRBJ2-5; 7 bases agree with TRBD1. The V and J ends lost 0 bases and 0 bases, in that order; junction bases with no gene match: 10. This CDR3 spans 18 amino acids. The germline CDR1 and CDR2 sequences are MGHRA and YSYEKL. The CDR3 sequence is CASSQDRGFRGYQETQYF. CDR3 sequence (DNA): TGCGCCAGCAGCCAAGATCGGGGTTTCAGGGGGTACCAAGAGACCCAGTACTTC.

This clonotype came up a few times. This sequence joins TRBV12-3 or TRBV12-4 and TRBJ2-5; 7 bases agree with TRBD1. The V segment lost 6 bases and the J segment 4 bases; nucleotides outside the gene matches: 11. This CDR3 region has 15 residues. The CDR3 reads CASRYGDRVAETQYF. The CDR3 region has the DNA TGTGCCAGCAGATACGGAGACAGGGTCGCAGAGACCCAGTACTTC.

This clonotype was detected ten times or more. V gene TRBV7-9 combines with J gene TRBJ2-7; 10 positions match TRBD2. Per the germline V gene, CDR1 is SEHNR and CDR2 is FQNEAQ (reference sequence). The CDR3 sequence is 18 residues long. V shed 3 bases, J shed 3 bases, and the junction held 14 bases outside the gene matches. CDR3 protein: CASSFTSGDIKRGYEQYF. The CDR3 DNA follows: TGTGCCAGCAGCTTCACTAGCGGGGACATAAAGAGGGGCTACGAGCAGTACTTC.

The chain is built from TRBV2 and TRBJ1-2; 8 bases match TRBD1. Germline CDR1 SNHLY, CDR2 FYNNEI. After removal of 6 bases from V and 4 bases from J, the junction contained 13 bases not matched to a gene. The CDR3 contains 16 residues. The CDR3 DNA is TGTGCCAGCAGAGATGAAGACAGGGGAAGGAGCTATGGCTACACCTTC. Its protein is CASRDEDRGRSYGYTF.

This clonotype was seen a handful of times. An end of the junction differs from the germline gene, which may be a read error. The chain employs TRBV20-1 and TRBJ2-3; 9 bases align to TRBD2. The length of the CDR3 is 15 residues. The V gene's germline CDR1 is DFQATT and CDR2 SNEGSKA (reference sequence). The DNA for the CDR3 is TGCAGTGCTACCGCGGGGGGGCGGATCACAGATATGCAGTATTTT. Its translation is CSATAGGRITDMQYF.

This clonotype was recorded a few times. The V and J genes are TRBV4-1 and TRBJ1-5; D gene ambiguous. V lost 0 bases and J 1 base, leaving 4 bases between the germline ends. Germline CDR1 and CDR2: MGHRA and YSYEKL. The CDR3 runs to 14 residues. The CDR3 nucleotides are TGCGCCAGCAGCCAAGACCAGAGCAATCAGCCCCAGCATTTT. This codes for CASSQDQSNQPQHF.

The V and J genes are TRBV20-1 and TRBJ1-1; D perhaps matches TRBD1 (6 bases). Looked up from germline, CDR1 is DFQATT and CDR2 is SNEGSKA (reference sequence). The CDR3 extends over 15 amino acids. Trimming stripped 5 bases from V and 1 base from J, with 17 bases between. Here the CDR3 reads CSAGNRELRNTEAFF. CDR3 sequence (DNA): TGCAGTGCTGGCAACAGGGAACTCAGGAACACTGAAGCTTTCTTT.